Below, one T cell receptor (beta chain) is given with its context. A single heparinised draw of roughly 120 mL on average was taken per donor. The record originates from a study of beta chain features in type 1 diabetes. This CDR3 contains 15 residues. Between the trimmed V and J ends, which lost 2 bases and 0 bases, there was a span of 8 bases. Every bit of the isolated RNA underwent reverse transcription, so sequencing read expressed TCRB transcripts. Profiled with immunoSEQ multiplex PCR; TCRdb holds only in-frame clones, not every one. The table includes a few hundred thousand clones, approximately 14% detected once.

Specimen: naive CD4+ T cells from blood. The sequence was obtained from a man aged 25 to 45 in good health. The chain uses TRBV23-1 and TRBJ2-1, with D perhaps TRBD2 (5 bases). TRBV23-1 is classed as an ORF, of uncertain function. This CDR3 reads CASSQRRLSYNEQFF. The DNA of the CDR3 is TGCGCCAGCAGTCAAAGGAGGCTCTCCTACAATGAGCAGTTCTTC.